The 10 T cell receptor delta chains given below trace back to one sample, sequenced in a study of gamma-delta chains in newborns, infants, children. TCRdb reanalysed the reads with CATT. The sample records roughly 4,000 delta-chain clones, 44% being singletons. The source material was blood, sampled at week 6. These receptors came from a child who was a newborn, infant or young child, either healthy, febrile or measles-vaccinated (not recorded which).

This clone came up a few times. V gene TRDV2 combines with J gene TRDJ1; TRDD3 aligns across 11 bases. The V gene's germline CDR1 is GEAIGNYY and CDR2 EKD. The CDR3 is 17 residues long. J lost 0 bases, V lost 3 bases, and 8 bases had no gene match. DNA for the CDR3: TGTGCCTGTGACGTACTGGGGGATAACCCGTACACCGATAAACTCATCTTT. It translates to CACDVLGDNPYTDKLIF.

This clone showed up just a few times. V usage is TRDV3 and J usage is TRDJ2; 7 positions match TRDD3. The V gene end was trimmed by 2 bases and the J gene end by 11 bases; junction bases not matched to a gene: 17. There are 15 residues in the CDR3. Per germline, CDR1 TVYSNPD and CDR2 GDNSRS (reference sequence). In DNA, the CDR3 is TGTGCCTTTTTAGGTTCCCCTGGGGGTTCGGGGCAACTCTTCTTT. Translating it yields CAFLGSPGGSGQLFF.

The chain uses TRDV1 and TRDJ1; tentatively, D is TRDD3 (5 bases). The V gene lost 2 bases and the J gene lost 1 base, with 17 bases spanning the gap. This CDR3 is 17 amino acids long. The V gene's germline CDR1 is TSWWSYY and CDR2 QGS. The CDR3 nucleotides read TGTGCTCTTGGGGAATCTTCGTCTCGGGGGCCCACCGATAAACTCATCTTT. It codes for CALGESSSRGPTDKLIF.

In this sample, this clone turned up a few times. The chain recombines TRAV29/DV5 with TRDJ1; weak D call: TRDD3 (6 bases). Trimming took off 0 bases at V and 0 bases at J, with 21 bases between the two ends. This CDR3 comprises 18 residues. Germline-derived CDR1 and CDR2 are NSMFDY and ISSIKDK. CDR3 sequence reads: CAASAMERILANTDKLIF. CDR3 DNA: TGTGCAGCAAGCGCGATGGAACGGATACTGGCAAACACCGATAAACTCATCTTT.

About this clone itself: A single base separates this from a much larger clone, so it may be a read error. This chain links TRDV2 with TRDJ1; 9 bases agree with TRDD3. CDR1 is GEAIGNYY and CDR2 is EKD in the germline V gene. The CDR3 sequence is 16 residues long. J gave up 0 bases and V 6 bases, and 10 bases lay outside the gene matches. The DNA for the CDR3 is TGTGCCTGTCGGCAATTACTGGGGGAGTACACCGATAAACTCATCTTT. This gives the protein CACRQLLGEYTDKLIF.

This clone qualifies as medium-sized (0.01 to 0.1%). This specimen includes other DNA sequences encoding the same CDR3. The CDR3, as DNA: TGTGCTCTTGGGGAACTATGGATTCGTCCGTTGGGCGATAAACTCATCTTT. This encodes CALGELWIRPLGDKLIF. V and J are TRDV1 and TRDJ1; D call uncertain. Trimming shortened V by 0 bases and J by 4 bases, and 18 bases separated the two germline ends. The CDR3 length is 17 residues. From germline, CDR1 is TSWWSYY and CDR2 QGS.

Details on this clone: This may be a read error: a much more frequent sequence differs by one nucleotide. V is TRDV2 and J is TRDJ3; 9 nucleotides line up with TRDD3. The CDR3 length is 18 residues. Germline CDR1 is GEAIGNYY and CDR2 is EKD. Here the CDR3 reads CARDTYWGSSWDTRQMFF. The CDR3 nucleotides read TGTGCCCGTGACACGTACTGGGGGAGCTCCTGGGACACCCGACAGATGTTTTTC.

Turning to this clone: A read error may be the cause here, since a much bigger clone is one base away. DNA of the CDR3: TGTGCCTGTGACCCTGTACTCTCAAGCTCCTGGGACACCCGACAGATGTTTTTC. Translating it yields CACDPVLSSSWDTRQMFF. This sequence joins TRDV2 and TRDJ3; no firm D call. The CDR3 is 18 residues long. Germline V gene lookup returns CDR1 GEAIGNYY and CDR2 EKD. V shed 3 bases and J shed 0 bases, with 14 bases lying between them.

As for this clone: Other DNA variants within this sample encode the same CDR3. The J gene is TRDJ1, the V gene TRDV2; 12 bases are a match to TRDD3. This CDR3 has 16 residues. V was clipped by 2 bases and J by 5 bases; unmatched bases: 8. CDR1 and CDR2 (germline): GEAIGNYY, EKD. The CDR3 protein is CACDRVLGDTGDKLIF. The CDR3 region has the DNA TGTGCCTGTGACAGAGTACTGGGGGATACTGGTGATAAACTCATCTTT.

V is TRDV3 and J is TRDJ3; 9 nucleotides match TRDD3. The CDR3 runs to 19 residues. CDR1 and CDR2 from the germline V gene are TVYSNPD and GDNSRS (reference sequence). CDR3 in amino acids: CANMYWGTLSSWDTRQMFF. The CDR3, as DNA: TGTGCTAATATGTACTGGGGGACGCTCAGCTCCTGGGACACCCGACAGATGTTTTTC. Full variable domain (rest looked up from reference TRDV3 and TRDJ3): CDKVTQSSPDQTVASGSEVVLLCTYDTVYSNPDLFWYRIRPDYSFQFVFYGDNSRSEGADFTQGRFSVKHILTQKAFHLVISPVRTEDSATYYCANMYWGTLSSWDTRQMFFGTGIKLFVEP.